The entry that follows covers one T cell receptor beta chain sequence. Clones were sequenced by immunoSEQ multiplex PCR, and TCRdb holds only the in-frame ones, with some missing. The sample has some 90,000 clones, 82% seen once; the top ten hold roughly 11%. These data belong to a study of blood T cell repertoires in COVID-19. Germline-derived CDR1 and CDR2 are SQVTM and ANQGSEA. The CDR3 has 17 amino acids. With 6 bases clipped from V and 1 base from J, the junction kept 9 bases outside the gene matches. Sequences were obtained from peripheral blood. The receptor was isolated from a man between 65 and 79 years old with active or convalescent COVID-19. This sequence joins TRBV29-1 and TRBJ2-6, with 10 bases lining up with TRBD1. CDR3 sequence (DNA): TGCAGCGTCCAAGGACAGGGGGTAATATCTGGGGCCAACGTCCTGACTTTC. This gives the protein CSVQGQGVISGANVLTF.